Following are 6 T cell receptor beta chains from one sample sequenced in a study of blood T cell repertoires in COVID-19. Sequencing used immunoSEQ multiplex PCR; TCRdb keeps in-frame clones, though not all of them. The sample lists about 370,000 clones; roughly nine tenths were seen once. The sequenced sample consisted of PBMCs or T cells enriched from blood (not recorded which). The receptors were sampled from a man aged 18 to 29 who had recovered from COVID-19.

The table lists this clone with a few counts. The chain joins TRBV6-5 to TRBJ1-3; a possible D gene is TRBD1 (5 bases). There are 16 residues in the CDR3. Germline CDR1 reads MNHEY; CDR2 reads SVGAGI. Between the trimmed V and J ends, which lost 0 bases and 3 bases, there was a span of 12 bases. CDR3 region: CASSYSTRADGNTIYF. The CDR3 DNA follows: TGTGCCAGCAGTTACTCGACCAGGGCGGATGGAAACACCATATATTTT.

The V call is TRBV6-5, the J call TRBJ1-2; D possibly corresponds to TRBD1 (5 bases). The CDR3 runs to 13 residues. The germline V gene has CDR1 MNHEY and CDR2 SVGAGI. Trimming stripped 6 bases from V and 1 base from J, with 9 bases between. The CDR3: CASRDTINYGYTF. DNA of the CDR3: TGTGCCAGCAGGGACACAATTAACTATGGCTACACCTTC.

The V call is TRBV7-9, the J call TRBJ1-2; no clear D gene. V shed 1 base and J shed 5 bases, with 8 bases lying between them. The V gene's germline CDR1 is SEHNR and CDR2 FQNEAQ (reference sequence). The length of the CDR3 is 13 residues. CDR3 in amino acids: CASSLDGVYGYTF. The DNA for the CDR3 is TGTGCCAGCAGCTTAGACGGAGTATATGGCTACACCTTC.

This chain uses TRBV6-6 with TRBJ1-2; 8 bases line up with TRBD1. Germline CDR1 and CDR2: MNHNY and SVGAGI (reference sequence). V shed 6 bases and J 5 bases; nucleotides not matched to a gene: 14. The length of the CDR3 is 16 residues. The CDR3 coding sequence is TGTGCCAGCAGCAGGGGGCCGATCCCCAGCTTTTATGGCTACACCTTC. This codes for CASSRGPIPSFYGYTF.

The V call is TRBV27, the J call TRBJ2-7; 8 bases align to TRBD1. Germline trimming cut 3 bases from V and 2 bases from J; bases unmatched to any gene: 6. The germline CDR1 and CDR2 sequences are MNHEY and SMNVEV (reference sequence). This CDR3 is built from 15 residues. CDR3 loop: CASSLGDRTTYEQYF. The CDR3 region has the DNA TGTGCCAGCAGTTTGGGGGACAGGACAACCTACGAGCAGTACTTC.

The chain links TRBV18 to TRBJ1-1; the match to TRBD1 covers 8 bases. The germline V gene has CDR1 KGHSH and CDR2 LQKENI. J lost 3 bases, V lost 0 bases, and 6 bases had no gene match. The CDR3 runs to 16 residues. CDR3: CASSPPSGGDHTEAFF. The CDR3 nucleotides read TGTGCCAGCTCACCACCGTCAGGGGGCGACCACACTGAAGCTTTCTTT.